This TCR beta chain originates from a study of T cells in Graves' hyperthyroidism and ophthalmopathy. Study-level results: Appearing also in blood were most of the thyroid clonotypes expanded above 0.001.

This clonotype was counted between two and nine times. The antigen is unknown. Pregnant or lactating patients were excluded, as were those with uncontrolled infection or other autoimmune disease. Used for diagnoses were clinical symptoms, serum thyroxine and TRAb, thyroid ultrasound and orbital computed tomography. Trimming shortened V by 1 base and J by 4 bases, and 13 bases separated the two germline ends. Germline V lookup: CDR1 LGHNA, CDR2 YNFKEQ. The CDR3 extends over 15 amino acids. Using RNA transcripts as the source, TCR beta CDR3 regions were amplified. When the TCR CDR3 underwent first-round RT-PCR, the HTBI primer set was used. TCRdb fed the multiplex PCR reads into MiXCR, producing one record per CDR3 protein. The repertoire holds about 640,000 distinct CDR3 sequences, with more than 20% as singletons.

The chain has TRBV4-2 and TRBJ1-2, with D maybe TRBD1 (5 bases). Sequenced: blood. The clonotype originates from a man aged 30-40 years with Graves' ophthalmopathy. CDR3 sequence reads: CASSQGGGETYGYTF. The CDR3, as DNA: TGTGCCAGCAGCCAAGGTGGGGGGGAGACCTATGGCTACACCTTC.